This T cell receptor (beta chain) stems from a study of identical twins. About this clonotype: Being one base from a much bigger clone, this may be a read error.

The CDR3 totals 18 residues. Germline lookup yields CDR1 DFQATT and CDR2 SNEGSKA (reference sequence). Template switching introduced a universal primer site, and the cDNA bore unique molecular identifiers. TCRdb called the 5' RACE reads again in MiXCR, with one record for every CDR3 protein. The sample includes some 500,000 distinct CDR3 sequences, nearly 10% of them seen just once. The data also belong to a second study, concerning yellow fever vaccine responses in identical twins. That work states: Twins' vaccine T cell responses reportedly seemed partly convergent and partly personalized.

The sequence was obtained from a woman aged 18-29 years in good health. What was sequenced was PBMCs. The J gene is TRBJ2-1, the V gene TRBV20-1; 10 bases agree with TRBD2. In nucleotides, the CDR3 is TGCAATGCTAGAGATTCTAGCGGGAGATTCGGCTCCTACAATGAGCAGTTCTTC. Translated, it gives CNARDSSGRFGSYNEQFF.